The 19 T cell receptor beta chains in this list originate from one sample, sequenced in a study of T cells in localized non-small cell lung cancer. Repertoires were generated with immunoSEQ multiplex PCR, while TCRdb's copy carries only in-frame clones and drops some. Of around 15,000 clones in the sample, about 85% were seen once. Source: peripheral blood, taken before any cancer treatment. The receptors originated from a male donor at least 60 years old with stage I lung adenocarcinoma.

This clone was seen a few times. This chain links TRBV10-2 with TRBJ2-3; 9 nucleotides align to TRBD2. The CDR3 length is 14 residues. J was trimmed by 1 base and V by 8 bases; bases with no gene match: 4. The germline CDR1 and CDR2 sequences are WSHSY and SAAADI. The CDR3 DNA follows: TGCGCCAGCTTCTGGACTAGCGGCACAGATACGCAGTATTTT. Protein: CASFWTSGTDTQYF.

This rearrangement joins TRBV28 to TRBJ2-3; D assignment may be TRBD1 or TRBD2 (6 bases each). Germline CDR1 MDHEN, CDR2 SYDVKM. This CDR3 contains 15 residues. Trimming took 2 bases from V and 4 from J, leaving 13 bases between them. The CDR3 loop reads CASSLVLGGADTQYF. As DNA, the CDR3 is TGTGCCAGCAGTTTAGTCCTCGGGGGCGCAGATACGCAGTATTTT. Together with reference TRBV28 and TRBJ2-3, the CDR3 gives the full variable domain: DVKVTQSSRYLVKRTGEKVFLECVQDMDHENMFWYRQDPGLGLRLIYFSYDVKMKEKGDIPEGYSVSREKKERFSLILESASTNQTSMYLCASSLVLGGADTQYFGPGTRLTVL.

The gene calls are TRBV7-2 and TRBJ2-7; D is unresolved. CDR1 and CDR2 from the germline V gene are SGHTA and FQGNSA. The CDR3 runs 13 residues. The V gene lost 5 bases and the J gene lost 5 bases, with 13 bases spanning the gap. CDR3 bases: TGTGCCAGCAGCATTAGGACGGGCGACGAGCAGTACTTC. Its protein product is CASSIRTGDEQYF. The full variable domain, with the rest looked up from reference TRBV7-2 and TRBJ2-7, is GAGVSQSPSNKVTEKGKDVELRCDPISGHTALYWYRQSLGQGLEFLIYFQGNSAPDKSGLPSDRFSAERTGGSVSTLTIQRTQQEDSAVYLCASSIRTGDEQYFGPGTRLTVT.

This sequence joins TRBV4-3 and TRBJ2-3; maybe TRBD2 (6 bases). Between the trimmed V and J ends, which lost 4 bases and 4 bases, there was a span of 9 bases. The CDR3 is 13 amino acids. CDR1 and CDR2 (germline): LGHNA, YSLEER. The DNA for the CDR3 is TGCGCCAGCAGCCCACGGAGGGCAGATACGCAGTATTTT. Amino acids: CASSPRRADTQYF.

This clone was found once. The genes are TRBV6-5 and TRBJ2-6; maybe TRBD1 (5 bases). The CDR3 length is 15 residues. Germline V CDR1 and CDR2: MNHEY, SVGAGI. V shed 10 bases and J shed 3 bases, with 16 bases lying between them. The CDR3 coding sequence is TGTGCCACCCTTAAGGGGCAGGGTGGGGCCAACGTCCTGACTTTC. It codes for CATLKGQGGANVLTF.

This chain joins TRBV6-1 and TRBJ2-1; D not resolved. V was trimmed by 6 bases and J by 1 base, leaving 10 bases between them. Germline CDR1 is MNHNS and CDR2 is SASEGT. The CDR3 loop spans 14 amino acids. The CDR3 region is CASSPDLSYNEQFF. The CDR3 region has the DNA TGTGCCAGCAGCCCGGATTTATCCTACAATGAGCAGTTCTTC.

The rearrangement joins TRBV10-2 to TRBJ2-7; D unresolved. The length of the CDR3 is 14 residues. CDR1 and CDR2 (germline): WSHSY, SAAADI. V lost 0 bases and J lost 0, with 6 bases in between. The CDR3 spells CASSESGHSYEQYF. DNA of the CDR3: TGCGCCAGCAGTGAGTCCGGGCACTCCTACGAGCAGTACTTC.

The chain joins TRBV2 to TRBJ1-6; D gene ambiguous. Germline CDR1 SNHLY, CDR2 FYNNEI. The length of the CDR3 is 14 residues. V lost 4 bases and J 7 bases, leaving 11 bases between the germline ends. The CDR3 protein is CASSADGPNSPLHF. CDR3 DNA: TGTGCCAGCAGTGCCGACGGACCCAATTCACCCCTCCACTTT.

This chain uses TRBV9 with TRBJ2-6; no definite D call. CDR1 SGDLS and CDR2 YYNGEE come from the germline V gene. Trimming cost V 4 bases and J 0 bases, with 8 bases left between them. This CDR3 is 15 amino acids long. CDR3 sequence: CASSTPLSGANVLTF. The CDR3 coding sequence is TGTGCCAGCAGCACCCCACTCTCTGGGGCCAACGTCCTGACTTTC.

This chain joins TRBV5-6 and TRBJ2-3; 7 bases agree with TRBD1. Germline values: CDR1 SGHDT, CDR2 YYEEEE. V shed 1 base, J shed 4 bases, and the junction held 9 bases outside the gene matches. The CDR3 has 16 residues. CDR3 sequence (DNA): TGTGCCAGCAGCTTGCGAGGGGGACAGAGGTCAGATACGCAGTATTTT. This gives the protein CASSLRGGQRSDTQYF.

The CDR3 loop reads CASRGGDSYNSPLHF. The CDR3 DNA reads TGTGCCAGCAGGGGGGGCGACTCCTATAATTCACCCCTCCACTTT. The V and J genes are TRBV6-5 and TRBJ1-6; tentatively, D is TRBD1 (6 bases). The V gene's germline CDR1 is MNHEY and CDR2 SVGAGI. Trimming cost V 6 bases and J 0 bases, with 9 bases left between them. This CDR3 is built from 15 residues.

This chain links TRBV4-1 with TRBJ2-3; tentative D call: TRBD2 (6 bases). Trimming removed 8 bases from V and 2 bases from J, with 14 bases in between. The germline gives CDR1 MGHRA, CDR2 YSYEKL. The CDR3 is made up of 14 amino acids. The CDR3 nucleotides read TGCGCCAGCCGTAGCGGTTTCGACACAGATACGCAGTATTTT. It translates to CASRSGFDTDTQYF.

This clone has only one observation. The V and J genes are TRBV10-1 and TRBJ1-4; D is uncertain. Trimming stripped 2 bases from V and 7 bases from J, with 11 bases between. Germline values: CDR1 WNHNN, CDR2 SYGVQD (reference sequence). The CDR3 consists of 14 residues. In DNA form, the CDR3 reads TGCGCCAGCAGTGAGCTCGGAGAGGGTGAAAAACTGTTTTTT. Protein sequence: CASSELGEGEKLFF.

The V call is TRBV18, the J call TRBJ2-7; 9 nucleotides match TRBD1. V lost 5 bases, J lost 5 bases, and 4 bases stayed unmatched. Germline CDR1 and CDR2: KGHSH and LQKENI. CDR3 length equals 13 residues. The CDR3 nucleotides are TGTGCCAGCTCATGGGACAGGGACAACGAGCAGTACTTC. Its translation is CASSWDRDNEQYF.

The chain recombines TRBV29-1 with TRBJ2-3; D not resolved. The CDR3 consists of 15 residues. CDR1 and CDR2 (germline): SQVTM, ANQGSEA. V was cut by 4 bases and J by 3 bases, with 17 bases left in between. CDR3 sequence reads: CSVVGVGPGTDTQYF. CDR3 DNA: TGCAGCGTTGTAGGAGTAGGACCCGGGACAGATACGCAGTATTTT.

As regards this clone: One end of the junction fails to match germline, which may point to a read error. The chain employs TRBV6-6 and TRBJ2-7, with D uncertain. The germline CDR1 and CDR2 sequences are MNHNY and SVGAGI (reference sequence). This CDR3 comprises 11 residues. CDR3 DNA: TGTGCCAGCAGTTCCCTGGGCCAGCCGGAGTTC. It encodes CASSSLGQPEF.

The chain carries TRBV4-3 and TRBJ1-6; D unclear. The CDR3 is 17 residues long. The V end lost 0 bases, the J end lost 5 bases, and 14 bases lay between the germline ends. In germline, CDR1 is LGHNA, CDR2 YSLEER. The CDR3 loop reads CASSQDVVRLNNSPLHF. CDR3 nucleotide sequence: TGCGCCAGCAGCCAAGACGTCGTCAGACTAAATAATTCACCCCTCCACTTT.

The gene calls are TRBV28 and TRBJ2-1; 13 bases fit TRBD2. Germline lookup yields CDR1 MDHEN and CDR2 SYDVKM. The CDR3 covers 19 residues. J lost 0 bases, V lost 4 bases, and 9 bases had no gene match. The CDR3 is CASSSPRLAGGISYNEQFF. The CDR3 DNA follows: TGTGCCAGCAGTTCCCCTCGACTAGCGGGGGGAATCTCCTACAATGAGCAGTTCTTC.

This clone occurred once. CDR3 DNA: TGTGCCAGCAGTTCGACAGGCTCTGGAAACACCATATATTTT. Encoded protein: CASSSTGSGNTIYF. The rearrangement uses TRBV6-6 and TRBJ1-3, with D possibly TRBD1 on 6 matching bases. The CDR3 runs to 14 residues. The V gene's germline CDR1 is MNHNY and CDR2 SVGAGI (reference sequence). The V and J ends lost 4 bases and 0 bases respectively, with 7 bases between them.